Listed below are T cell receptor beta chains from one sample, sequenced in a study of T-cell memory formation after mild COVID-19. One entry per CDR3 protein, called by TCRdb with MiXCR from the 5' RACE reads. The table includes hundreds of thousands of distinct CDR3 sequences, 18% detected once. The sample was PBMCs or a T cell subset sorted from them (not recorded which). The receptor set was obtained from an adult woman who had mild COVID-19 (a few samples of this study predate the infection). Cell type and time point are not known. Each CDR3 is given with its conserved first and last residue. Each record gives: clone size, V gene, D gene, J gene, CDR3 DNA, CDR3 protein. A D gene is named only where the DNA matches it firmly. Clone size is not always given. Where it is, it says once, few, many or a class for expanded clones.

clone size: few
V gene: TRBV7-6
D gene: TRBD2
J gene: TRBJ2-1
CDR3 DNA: TGTGCCAGCAGCTTAGAGCGGGGGGGCCCCTACAATGAGCAGTTCTTC
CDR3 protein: CASSLERGGPYNEQFF

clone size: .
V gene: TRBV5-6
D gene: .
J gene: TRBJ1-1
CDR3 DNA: TGTGCCAGCAGCTTAACACCAGGGGACACTGAAGCTTTCTTT
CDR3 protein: CASSLTPGDTEAFF

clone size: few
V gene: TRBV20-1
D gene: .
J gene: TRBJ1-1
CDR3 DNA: TGCAGTGTTTCGCGGAGGGGGGGGACTGAAGCTTTCTTT
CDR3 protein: CSVSRRGGTEAFF

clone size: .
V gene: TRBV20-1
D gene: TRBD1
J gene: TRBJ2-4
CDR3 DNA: TGCAGTGCGAAAACGCACGGACAGGGGGGAGAAAACATTCAGTACTTC
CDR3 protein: CSAKTHGQGGENIQYF

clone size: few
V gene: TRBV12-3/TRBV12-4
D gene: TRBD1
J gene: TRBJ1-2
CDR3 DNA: TGTGCCAGCAGTTTATCCAGGGGGCGCGATGGCTACACCTTC
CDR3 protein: CASSLSRGRDGYTF

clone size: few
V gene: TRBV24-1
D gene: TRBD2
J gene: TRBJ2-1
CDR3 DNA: TGTGCCACCAGTGAACCCGGGACTAGCCAACCCTACAATGAGCAGTTCTTC
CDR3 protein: CATSEPGTSQPYNEQFF

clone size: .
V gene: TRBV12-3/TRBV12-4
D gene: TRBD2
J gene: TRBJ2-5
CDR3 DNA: TGTGCCAGCTCGGCTAGCGGGGGGTTAGAGACCCAGTACTTC
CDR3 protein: CASSASGGLETQYF

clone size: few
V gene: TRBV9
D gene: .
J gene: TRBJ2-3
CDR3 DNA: TGTGCCAGCAGCCCAGGACAGAACACAGATACGCAGTATTTT
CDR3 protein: CASSPGQNTDTQYF

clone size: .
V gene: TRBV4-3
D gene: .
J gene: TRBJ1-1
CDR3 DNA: TGCGCCAGCAGCCCCCTAGGAAGGGGCACTGAAGCTTTCTTT
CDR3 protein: CASSPLGRGTEAFF

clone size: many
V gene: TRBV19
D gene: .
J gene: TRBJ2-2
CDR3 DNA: TGTGCCACAAAGGGGGGTGGCGACACCGGGGAGCTGTTTTTT
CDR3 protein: CATKGGGDTGELFF

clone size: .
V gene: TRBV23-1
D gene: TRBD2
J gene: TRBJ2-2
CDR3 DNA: TGCGCCAGCAGTCAAGTTGGGGGGGATACCGGGGAGCTGTTTTTT
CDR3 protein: CASSQVGGDTGELFF

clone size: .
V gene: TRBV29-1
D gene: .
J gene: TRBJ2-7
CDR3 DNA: TGCAGCGTTGAAGATGGGGCGGTCTACGAGCAGTACTTC
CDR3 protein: CSVEDGAVYEQYF

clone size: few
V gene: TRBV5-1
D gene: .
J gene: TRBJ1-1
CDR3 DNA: TGCGCCAGCAGCTTGGGGCCGCAGACTAAGAACACTGAAGCTTTCTTT
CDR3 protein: CASSLGPQTKNTEAFF

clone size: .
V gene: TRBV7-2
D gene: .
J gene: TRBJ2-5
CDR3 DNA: TGTGCCATCGGGGTCACGGGAATGGAGACCCAGTACTTC
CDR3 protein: CAIGVTGMETQYF

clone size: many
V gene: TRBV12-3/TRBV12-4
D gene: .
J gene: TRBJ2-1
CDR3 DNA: TGTGCCAGCACCCCTAAGCGGTACAATGAGCAGTTCTTC
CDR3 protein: CASTPKRYNEQFF

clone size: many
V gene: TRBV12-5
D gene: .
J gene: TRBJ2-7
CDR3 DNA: TGTGCTAGTGGTCCGCCGGACGCCTTGCACGAGCAGTACTTC
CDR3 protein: CASGPPDALHEQYF

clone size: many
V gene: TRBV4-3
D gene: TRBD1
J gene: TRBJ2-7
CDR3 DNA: TGCGCCAGCAGCCAAGAAGTGTCAGGGGGTATGTACGAGCAGTACTTC
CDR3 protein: CASSQEVSGGMYEQYF

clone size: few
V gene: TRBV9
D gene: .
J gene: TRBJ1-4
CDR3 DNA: TGTGCCAGCAGCCGAGCGGGCGGGAATGAAAAACTGTTTTTT
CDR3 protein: CASSRAGGNEKLFF

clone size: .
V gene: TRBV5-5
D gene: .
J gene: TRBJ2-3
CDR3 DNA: TGTGCCAGCAGCTTGGCGGTTCAACCCGATACGCAGTATTTT
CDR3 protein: CASSLAVQPDTQYF

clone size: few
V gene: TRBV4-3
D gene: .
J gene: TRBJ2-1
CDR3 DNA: TGCGCCAGCAGCCAAGAGGCCCCGCCCGGGACTTCTTACAATGAGCAGTTCTTC
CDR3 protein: CASSQEAPPGTSYNEQFF

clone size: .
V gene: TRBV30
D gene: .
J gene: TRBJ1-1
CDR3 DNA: TGTGCCTGGAGTATGGGGGGGGTCACTGAAGCTTTCTTT
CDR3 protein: CAWSMGGVTEAFF

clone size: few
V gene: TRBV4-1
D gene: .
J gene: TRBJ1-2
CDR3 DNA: TGCGCCAGCAGCCAAGATTCGGGCAGGGTTATCGGCTACACCTTC
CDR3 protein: CASSQDSGRVIGYTF

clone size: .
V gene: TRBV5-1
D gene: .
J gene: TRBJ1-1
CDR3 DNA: TGCGCCAGCAGCCCACTAGGGGTGGGGAACACTGAAGCTTTCTTT
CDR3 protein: CASSPLGVGNTEAFF

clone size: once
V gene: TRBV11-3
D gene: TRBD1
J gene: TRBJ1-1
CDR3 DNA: TGTGCCAGCAGCTTAGATTCATGGGGACAGATTAACACTGAAGCTTTCTTT
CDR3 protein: CASSLDSWGQINTEAFF

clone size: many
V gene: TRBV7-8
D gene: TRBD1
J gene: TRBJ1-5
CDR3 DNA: TGTGCCAGCAGACAGGGGGCGAGCAATCAGCCCCAGCATTTT
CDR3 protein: CASRQGASNQPQHF

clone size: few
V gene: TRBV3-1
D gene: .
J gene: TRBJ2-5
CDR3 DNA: TGTGCCAGCATCCTCCGGGCCGTGACCCAGTACTTC
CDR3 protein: CASILRAVTQYF

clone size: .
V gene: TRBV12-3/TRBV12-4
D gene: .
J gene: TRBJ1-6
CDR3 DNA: TGTGCCAGCAGTTTTTCGGATTACTACTCACCCCTCCACTTT
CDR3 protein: CASSFSDYYSPLHF

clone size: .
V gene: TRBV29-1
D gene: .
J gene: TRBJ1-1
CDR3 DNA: TGCAGCGTCCTACAGGGTTTCGCGAACACTGAAGCTTTCTTT
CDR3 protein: CSVLQGFANTEAFF

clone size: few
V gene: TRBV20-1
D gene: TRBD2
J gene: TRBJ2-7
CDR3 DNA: TGCAGTGCTAGAGAGAGGTCTAGCGGGAGAATCTACGAGCAGTACTTC
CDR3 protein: CSARERSSGRIYEQYF

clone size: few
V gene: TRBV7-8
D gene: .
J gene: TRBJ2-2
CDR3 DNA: TGTGCCAGCAGCCTTACCGGGACACCGAACACCGGGGAGCTGTTTTTT
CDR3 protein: CASSLTGTPNTGELFF

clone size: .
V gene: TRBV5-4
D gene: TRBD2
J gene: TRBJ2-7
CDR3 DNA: TGTGCCAGCAGCTCCGGACTAGATACCCCGAGCTCCTACGAGCAGTACTTC
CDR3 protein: CASSSGLDTPSSYEQYF

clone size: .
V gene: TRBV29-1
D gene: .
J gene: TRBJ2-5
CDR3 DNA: TGCAGCGTTGAAGGGGCTGTCGAGACCCAGTACTTC
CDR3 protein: CSVEGAVETQYF

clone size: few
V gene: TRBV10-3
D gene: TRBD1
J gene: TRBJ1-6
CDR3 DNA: TGTGCCATCAGTGACCGGGACAGGGAGAATTCACCCCTCCACTTT
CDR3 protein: CAISDRDRENSPLHF

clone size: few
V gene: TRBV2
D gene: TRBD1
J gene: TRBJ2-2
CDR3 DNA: TGTGCCAGCAGCCAAACCGGGACAGGGCGAACCGGGGAGCTGTTTTTT
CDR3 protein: CASSQTGTGRTGELFF

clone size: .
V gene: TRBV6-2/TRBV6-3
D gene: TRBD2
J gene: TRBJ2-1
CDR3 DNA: TGTGCCAGCATGACGAGCGGGATCTCCTACAATGAGCAGTTCTTC
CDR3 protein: CASMTSGISYNEQFF

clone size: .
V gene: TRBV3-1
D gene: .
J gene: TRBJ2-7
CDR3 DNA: TGTGCCAGCAGCCAAGAAGACGGACGTTCATGGTACGAGCAGTACTTC
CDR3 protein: CASSQEDGRSWYEQYF

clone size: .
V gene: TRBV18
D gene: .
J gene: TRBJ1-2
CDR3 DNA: TGTGCCAGCTCAACCTCCATGGGGAGCTTCTATGGCTACACCTTC
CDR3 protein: CASSTSMGSFYGYTF

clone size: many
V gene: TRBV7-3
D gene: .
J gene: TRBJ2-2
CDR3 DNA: TGTGCCAGCAGCTTAAACGGGGAGCTGTTTTTT
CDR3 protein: CASSLNGELFF

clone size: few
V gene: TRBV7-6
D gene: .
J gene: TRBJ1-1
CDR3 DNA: TGTGCCAGCAGCTTAGGTCGCGGGCACCACACTGAAGCTTTCTTT
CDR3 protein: CASSLGRGHHTEAFF

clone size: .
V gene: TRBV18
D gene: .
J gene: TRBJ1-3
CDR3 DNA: TGTGCCAGCTCACCGGCGGGGATCACGGGGTGGAACACCATATATTTT
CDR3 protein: CASSPAGITGWNTIYF

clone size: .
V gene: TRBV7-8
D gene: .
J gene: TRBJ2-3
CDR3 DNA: TGTGCCAGCAGCTTAGGCCCCACTAGGAGTGGCACAGATACGCAGTATTTT
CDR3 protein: CASSLGPTRSGTDTQYF

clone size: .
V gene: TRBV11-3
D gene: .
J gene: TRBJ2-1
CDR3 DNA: TGTGCCAGCAGCTTAGACCGTAGGGAGCAGTTCTTC
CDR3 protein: CASSLDRREQFF

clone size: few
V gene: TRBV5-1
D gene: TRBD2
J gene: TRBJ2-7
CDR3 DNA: TGCGCCAGCAGCTTCAGAGGACCGGGACTAGCGGGATCCGAGCAGTACTTC
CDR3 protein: CASSFRGPGLAGSEQYF

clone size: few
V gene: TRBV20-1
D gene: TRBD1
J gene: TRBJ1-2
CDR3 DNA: TGCAGTGCTAGAGATCCCCAGGGGGCTGTGAATGGCTACACCTTC
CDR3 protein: CSARDPQGAVNGYTF

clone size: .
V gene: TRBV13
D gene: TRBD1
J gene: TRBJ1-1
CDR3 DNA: TGTGCCAGCAGCCCCGTCGGGTCCAATTCCGACAGGGACGACACTGAAGCTTTCTTT
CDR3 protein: CASSPVGSNSDRDDTEAFF